These 31 T cell receptor beta chains were all obtained from the same sample, sequenced in a study of metastatic and nonmetastatic thyroid tumors. MiXCR re-clonotyped the PCR reads for TCRdb. The sample holds tens of thousands of clones, approximately 15% seen once. Thyroid surgery was preceded by no treatment in any patient. Sequencing was performed on blood. These receptors were obtained from a female donor with papillary thyroid cancer or a benign thyroid nodule (not recorded which). Some clones in this sample may be carry-over from other donors' samples.

This clone came up many times. The chain uses TRBV10-1 and TRBJ1-1, with TRBD1 identical over 9 bases. CDR3 length: 15 amino acids. Losses at the gene ends were 6 bases for V and 4 bases for J; bases not matched to a gene: 9. CDR1 and CDR2 from the germline V gene are WNHNN and SYGVQD (reference sequence). The CDR3 region is CASSRTGVVGTEAFF. CDR3 sequence (DNA): TGCGCCAGCAGCCGGACAGGGGTGGTGGGCACTGAAGCTTTCTTT.

This clone was recorded many times. J is TRBJ2-3 and V is TRBV10-3, with 7 bases identical to TRBD2. The germline gives CDR1 ENHRY, CDR2 SYGVKD. Losses at the gene ends were 2 bases for V and 6 bases for J; bases not matched to a gene: 14. The CDR3 has 17 amino acids. In DNA, the CDR3 is TGTGCCATCAGTGAGGGATTAGGACTAGGTGCGGGCGATACGCAGTATTTT. Translating it yields CAISEGLGLGAGDTQYF.

This clone is medium-sized by share. This chain uses TRBV6-2 or TRBV6-3 with TRBJ2-7; 14 positions match TRBD2. Per the germline V gene, CDR1 is MNHEY and CDR2 is SVGEGT. The CDR3 spans 15 residues. With V trimmed by 5 bases and J by 7 bases, 7 bases remained unmatched. The CDR3 protein is CASSRPGLAGEEQYF. CDR3 DNA sequence: TGTGCCAGCAGTCGACCGGGACTAGCGGGAGAAGAGCAGTACTTC.

This clone was seen at least ten times. The V gene is TRBV2, the J gene TRBJ1-6; 8 bases align to TRBD1. Germline CDR1 SNHLY, CDR2 FYNNEI. The CDR3 runs to 14 residues. The ends lost 8 bases at V and 5 bases at J; junction bases unmatched: 5. The CDR3 nucleotides read TGTGCCAGCGTGGACAGGGCGAATAATTCACCCCTCCACTTT. Protein: CASVDRANNSPLHF.

This clone was seen at least ten times. The genes are TRBV7-8 and TRBJ2-7, with no clear D. Trimming stripped 0 bases from V and 3 bases from J, with 21 bases between. The CDR3 has 18 amino acids. Per the germline V gene, CDR1 is SGHVS and CDR2 is FQNEAQ. This chain's CDR3 is CASSLAPEAAGKGYEQYF. Here the CDR3 DNA reads TGTGCCAGCAGCTTAGCGCCCGAGGCGGCAGGCAAAGGCTACGAGCAGTACTTC.

This clone was counted many times. The chain combines TRBV24-1 with TRBJ1-6, with D uncertain. Germline CDR1 and CDR2: KGHDR and SFDVKD. CDR3 size: 14 residues. V was cut by 9 bases and J by 8 bases, with 16 bases left in between. This CDR3 is CATADGRVDSPLHF. DNA of the CDR3: TGTGCCACCGCCGATGGTAGGGTCGATTCACCCCTCCACTTT.

This clone was counted only a few times. The CDR3 nucleotides read TGTGCCAGCAGCAGGGGGACTAGCGGGAGCAATGAGCAGTTCTTC. It translates to CASSRGTSGSNEQFF. The chain joins TRBV6-1 to TRBJ2-1; TRBD2 aligns across 14 bases. The CDR3 loop spans 15 amino acids. CDR1 and CDR2 (germline): MNHNS, SASEGT. Losses at the gene ends were 6 bases for V and 6 bases for J; bases not matched to a gene: 4.

This clone was counted a few times. The chain uses TRBV24-1 and TRBJ2-2; D perhaps matches TRBD2 (5 bases). V was trimmed by 8 bases and J by 9 bases, leaving 9 bases between them. CDR1 and CDR2 (germline): KGHDR, SFDVKD. This CDR3 comprises 11 residues. CDR3 nucleotides: TGTGCCACCACCGCGGGCCGGGAGCTGTTTTTT. This codes for CATTAGRELFF.

This clone was counted many times. The germline gene is not matched at one end of the junction; a read error may be the cause. The sample contains more than one DNA sequence encoding this CDR3. The V and J genes are TRBV6-1 and TRBJ2-2; the D call may be TRBD1 or TRBD2 (5 bases each). CDR3 length: 16 residues. From germline, CDR1 is MNHNS and CDR2 SASEGT. The CDR3 DNA sequence: TGCGCCAGCAGTGGGCCGGGACGCGCGAACACTGGGGAGCTGTTTTTT. Translating gives CASSGPGRANTGELFF.

This clone is termed medium-sized (0.01 to 0.1%). This chain joins TRBV6-6 and TRBJ2-5, with D maybe TRBD1 (6 bases). This CDR3 comprises 15 residues. CDR1 is MNHNY, CDR2 SVGAGI, per germline (reference sequence). V lost 3 bases to trimming and J lost 5 bases, with 16 bases between them. Here the CDR3 DNA reads TGTGCCAGCAGTTATCTGGCAGGGGCCGGTGAGACCCAGTACTTC. As protein: CASSYLAGAGETQYF.

In its sample, this clone was seen many times. The V call is TRBV6-1, the J call TRBJ2-7, with 8 nucleotides matching TRBD1. J gave up 5 bases and V 5 bases, and 11 bases lay outside the gene matches. The germline CDR1 and CDR2 sequences are MNHNS and SASEGT. This CDR3 is built from 15 residues. The CDR3 region has the DNA TGTGCCAGCAGTCGAGTGGCCAGGGGGCCTCACGAGCAGTACTTC. As protein: CASSRVARGPHEQYF.

There are a few counts of this clone. The sample holds other DNA sequences that translate to the same CDR3. This chain uses TRBV10-2 with TRBJ2-3, with 7 bases that match TRBD2. CDR3 size: 14 residues. Looked up from germline, CDR1 is WSHSY and CDR2 is SAAADI. With V trimmed by 6 bases and J by 2 bases, 5 bases remained unmatched. The CDR3 is CASSPGGDTDTQYF. CDR3 DNA: TGCGCCAGCAGCCCTGGGGGGGACACAGATACGCAGTATTTT.

The chain links TRBV6-1 to TRBJ2-7; 7 bases agree with TRBD2. Germline values: CDR1 MNHNS, CDR2 SASEGT. The trim removed 7 bases at V and 0 bases at J, leaving 12 bases unmatched. The CDR3 length is 16 residues. CDR3 DNA: TGTGCCAGCAAGGTTGAGCCTAGCGGAGTCTCCTACGAGCAGTACTTC. This translates into CASKVEPSGVSYEQYF.

This clone was picked up many times. The gene calls are TRBV7-2 and TRBJ2-3, with TRBD2 as a possible D gene (6 bases). This CDR3 region has 15 residues. Germline V gene data show CDR1 as SGHTA and CDR2 as FQGNSA. V lost 5 bases and J lost 0, with 12 bases in between. The CDR3 bases are TGTGCCAGCAGCCCGGACTATCTTAGCACAGATACGCAGTATTTT. It yields the protein CASSPDYLSTDTQYF.

This clone has ten or more counts. DNA of the CDR3: TGTGCCAGCAGCTTGCCATGGGCGGGAGGGCCCAATGAGCAGTTCTTC. Protein product: CASSLPWAGGPNEQFF. This rearrangement joins TRBV5-4 to TRBJ2-1, with 9 bases aligning to TRBD2. The CDR3 runs 16 residues. Germline lookup yields CDR1 SGHNT and CDR2 YYREEE (reference sequence). V shed 1 base, J shed 6 bases, and the junction held 8 bases outside the gene matches.

As for this clone: One end of the junction varies from germline; a read error may be responsible. The chain uses TRBV7-8 and TRBJ2-3; 7 nucleotides align to TRBD2. CDR1 SGHVS and CDR2 FQNEAQ come from the germline V gene. The CDR3 is made up of 14 amino acids. The CDR3 nucleotides read TGTGCCAGCAGCATAACTCTGACTAGCAATACGCGGTATTTT. This encodes CASSITLTSNTRYF.

This clone has a count of ten or more. Other DNA sequences in the sample encode the same CDR3. This chain's CDR3 is CASSQAQVTDTQYF. CDR3 DNA sequence: TGTGCCAGCAGTCAAGCCCAGGTTACAGATACGCAGTATTTT. J is TRBJ2-3 and V is TRBV12-3 or TRBV12-4; D gene ambiguous. The CDR3 spans 14 residues. Between the trimmed V and J ends, which lost 5 bases and 3 bases, there was a span of 12 bases.

This clone was seen many times. CDR3 protein: CASSLELNYGYTF. Here the CDR3 DNA reads TGTGCCAGCAGCTTAGAGCTAAACTATGGCTACACCTTC. The chain links TRBV7-6 to TRBJ1-2; no clear D gene. Germline CDR1 SGHVS, CDR2 FNYEAQ. This CDR3 spans 13 amino acids. V was clipped by 1 base and J by 2 bases, with 5 bases between them. Complete variable domain (other parts from reference TRBV7-6 and TRBJ1-2): GAGVSQSPRYKVTKRGQDVALRCDPISGHVSLYWYRQALGQGPEFLTYFNYEAQQDKSGLPNDRFSAERPEGSISTLTIQRTEQRDSAMYRCASSLELNYGYTFGSGTRLTVV.

This clone was seen many times. The CDR3 reads CASSEAFGGTSGRAREQFF. The CDR3 DNA reads TGTGCCAGCAGTGAAGCGTTTGGCGGGACTAGCGGGAGGGCTCGGGAGCAGTTCTTC. The chain combines TRBV6-1 with TRBJ2-1, with 16 positions matching TRBD2. The CDR3 runs to 19 residues. Germline CDR1 and CDR2: MNHNS and SASEGT. The junction had 12 bases not matched to a gene; V was cut back by 0 bases and J by 10 bases.

This clone has a handful of counts. An end of the junction does not agree with germline; a read error may underlie this. The rearrangement links TRBV20-1 to TRBJ1-2; no reliable D call. The germline CDR1 and CDR2 sequences are DFQATT and SNEGSKA (reference sequence). The CDR3 is 13 amino acids. The CDR3 region has the DNA TGCATTGCTCGACATGGAGGGATCTATGGCTACACCTTC. It is translated as CIARHGGIYGYTF.

This clone appeared a few times. The chain couples TRBV28 to TRBJ2-7; TRBD1 aligns across 11 bases. The V and J ends lost 3 bases and 7 bases, in that order; junction bases with no gene match: 8. CDR1 and CDR2 (germline): MDHEN, SYDVKM. The length of the CDR3 is 15 residues. CDR3: CASSFRDRGIGEQYF. CDR3 DNA sequence: TGTGCCAGCAGTTTCCGGGACAGGGGGATAGGGGAGCAGTACTTC. Full variable domain (rest looked up from reference TRBV28 and TRBJ2-7): DVKVTQSSRYLVKRTGEKVFLECVQDMDHENMFWYRQDPGLGLRLIYFSYDVKMKEKGDIPEGYSVSREKKERFSLILESASTNQTSMYLCASSFRDRGIGEQYFGPGTRLTVT.

Comments on this clone: The CDR3 carries no conserved terminal phenylalanine or tryptophan, so it likely arises from a read error. The limits of the CDR3 on the DNA are not certain, so only TCRdb's listed CDR3 is given. CDR3 residues: CASSLAGP. The rearrangement uses TRBV7-8 and TRBJ2-1; the table gives TRBD2 as D, unverified against the DNA. The germline CDR1 and CDR2 sequences are SGHVS and FQNEAQ. The CDR3 comprises 8 residues, both ends counted.

A note on this clone: A much larger clone lies one base from this, so it may be a read error. This same CDR3 is encoded by further DNA sequences in the sample. The chain combines TRBV3-1 with TRBJ1-1, with D uncertain. The CDR3 has 15 residues. The germline CDR1 and CDR2 sequences are LGHDT and YNNKEL (reference sequence). Here the CDR3 reads CASSQRLGANTEAFF. The CDR3, as DNA: TGTGCCAGTAGCCAGAGATTGGGAGCGAACACTGAAGCTTTCTTT.

In this sample, this clone turned up many times. V usage is TRBV10-2 and J usage is TRBJ2-7, with D tentatively TRBD2 (6 bases). The CDR3 totals 12 residues. Looked up from germline, CDR1 is WSHSY and CDR2 is SAAADI. The V end was cut by 6 bases, the J end by 3 bases, with 9 bases between. The CDR3 DNA is TGCGCCAGCAGAGTCGGGAGCTACGAGCAGTACTTC. It translates to CASRVGSYEQYF.

This clone is classed as medium-sized (0.01 to 0.1%). The chain uses TRBV7-2 and TRBJ2-2; D remains ambiguous. Trimming took off 5 bases at V and 3 bases at J, with 4 bases between the two ends. The germline V gene encodes CDR1 SGHTA and CDR2 FQGNSA. The CDR3 totals 12 residues. CDR3 amino acids: CASSLDTGELFF. CDR3 DNA sequence: TGTGCCAGCAGCCTCGACACCGGGGAGCTGTTTTTT. Supplemented by reference TRBV7-2 and TRBJ2-2, the full variable domain reads GAGVSQSPSNKVTEKGKDVELRCDPISGHTALYWYRQSLGQGLEFLIYFQGNSAPDKSGLPSDRFSAERTGGSVSTLTIQRTQQEDSAVYLCASSLDTGELFFGEGSRLTVL.

This clone was observed at least ten times. V usage is TRBV20-1 and J usage is TRBJ2-1; unclear D gene. Germline loops: CDR1 DFQATT, CDR2 SNEGSKA (reference sequence). The length of the CDR3 is 14 residues. V lost 0 bases and J lost 5, with 11 bases in between. CDR3 bases: TGCAGTGCTAGAGATCCCAGTCTGAACAATGAGCAGTTCTTC. This translates into CSARDPSLNNEQFF.

This clone was counted many times. The V gene is TRBV7-8, the J gene TRBJ1-1; D is unresolved. The V gene lost 5 bases and the J gene lost 0 bases, with 10 bases spanning the gap. CDR1 is SGHVS and CDR2 is FQNEAQ in the germline V gene. This CDR3 spans 14 amino acids. CDR3 amino acids: CASSPMTMNTEAFF. As DNA, the CDR3 is TGTGCCAGCAGCCCGATGACCATGAACACTGAAGCTTTCTTT.

This clone came up a few times. The missing conserved phenylalanine or tryptophan at the end of this CDR3 makes a read error likely. The DNA is left out, because the CDR3 cannot be placed on it with certainty; the CDR3 is given as TCRdb lists it. The chain recombines TRBV12-3 or TRBV12-4 with TRBJ1-1; the D call TRBD1 from the table was never checked on the DNA. Both ends counted, the CDR3 spans 11 residues. This CDR3 is CASRTGTKALL.

This clone was detected many times. The V call is TRBV6-1, the J call TRBJ1-1; no firm D call. Trimming stripped 8 bases from V and 7 bases from J, with 11 bases between. This CDR3 spans 11 amino acids. Germline V gives CDR1 MNHNS, CDR2 SASEGT. This chain's CDR3 is CASALEGEAFF. CDR3 nucleotide sequence: TGTGCCAGCGCATTGGAGGGTGAAGCTTTCTTT.

This clone appeared a few times. The chain recombines TRBV12-3 or TRBV12-4 with TRBJ2-3; 11 bases match TRBD2. V lost 2 bases and J lost 4; bases outside the gene matches: 8. CDR3 length equals 17 residues. CDR3 protein: CASSLNPLAGGADTQYF. CDR3 DNA sequence: TGTGCCAGCAGTTTAAACCCTCTAGCGGGGGGTGCAGATACGCAGTATTTT.

This clone was detected many times. This chain connects TRBV19 to TRBJ2-3, with 7 bases fitting TRBD2. Trimming took 3 bases from V and 2 from J; bases not matched to a gene: 8. The CDR3 is made up of 16 amino acids. Germline loops: CDR1 LNHDA, CDR2 SQIVND (reference sequence). CDR3 sequence (DNA): TGTGCCAGTAGTATGATGGAGGGAGGGCCCACAGATACGCAGTATTTT. Translating it yields CASSMMEGGPTDTQYF.